Following are 17 T cell receptor beta chains from one sample sequenced in a study of a mutant IDH1 vaccine in newly diagnosed glioma. For these TCRs, the target antigens are not known. The time point denotes: week 11, during vaccination. Doses comprised 300 ug of mutant IDH1 20-mer peptide each, plus topical imiquimod. Generated by immunoSEQ multiplex PCR, the TCRdb table keeps only in-frame clones and is missing some. The sample has some 60,000 clones, approximately 80% seen once; the top ten hold 3.5% to 4.5%. The material sequenced was PBMCs, taken from a glioma patient whose treatment included an IDH1 peptide vaccine. The receptors stem from a man aged 25 to 45 with glioma.

The gene calls are TRBV10-3 and TRBJ2-1; D uncertain. The CDR3 consists of 15 residues. Germline CDR1 reads ENHRY; CDR2 reads SYGVKD. V shed 0 bases and J shed 5 bases, with 11 bases lying between them. The CDR3 loop is CAISESKTLNNEQFF. CDR3 nucleotide sequence: TGTGCCATCAGTGAGTCGAAAACATTGAACAATGAGCAGTTCTTC.

V gene TRBV28 combines with J gene TRBJ2-2; D unclear. Germline V gene sequence: CDR1 MDHEN, CDR2 SYDVKM. The CDR3 covers 15 residues. Trimming shortened V by 4 bases and J by 3 bases, and 12 bases separated the two germline ends. Written as DNA, the CDR3 is TGTGCCAGCAGTTCCCCCCCCACAGACACCGGGGAGCTGTTTTTT. It translates to CASSSPPTDTGELFF.

This chain uses TRBV11-2 with TRBJ2-2; D is unresolved. The length of the CDR3 is 15 residues. Germline CDR1 and CDR2: SGHAT and FQNNGV. Trimming cost V 5 bases and J 1 base, with 11 bases left between them. The CDR3 sequence is CASSPRAWNTGELFF. The CDR3, as DNA: TGTGCCAGCAGCCCCCGGGCATGGAACACCGGGGAGCTGTTTTTT.

This rearrangement joins TRBV6-1 to TRBJ1-1; 10 bases map to TRBD1. The germline CDR1 and CDR2 sequences are MNHNS and SASEGT. With V trimmed by 5 bases and J by 6 bases, 9 bases remained unmatched. There are 15 residues in the CDR3. The CDR3 protein is CASSPMTGGYSEAFF. The CDR3 coding sequence is TGTGCCAGCAGTCCAATGACAGGGGGCTACTCTGAAGCTTTCTTT.

J is TRBJ1-1 and V is TRBV7-2, with D perhaps TRBD1 (5 bases). Germline CDR1 is SGHTA and CDR2 is FQGNSA. The CDR3 consists of 15 residues. V dropped 1 base and J dropped 8 bases, with 17 bases sitting between them. The CDR3, as DNA: TGTGCCAGCAGCTTAGGGGGCGTAGGAGGGTTAGAAGCTTTCTTT. It codes for CASSLGGVGGLEAFF.

The V and J genes are TRBV7-9 and TRBJ1-1, with D tentatively TRBD1 (5 bases). V was pared by 7 bases and J by 1 base, with 10 bases between. The CDR3 is 13 residues long. The germline V gene encodes CDR1 SEHNR and CDR2 FQNEAQ (reference sequence). The CDR3 DNA reads as TGTGCCAGCACCACGAGGGGGAACACTGAAGCTTTCTTT. Translation: CASTTRGNTEAFF.

The chain is built from TRBV6-1 and TRBJ2-7; D is perhaps TRBD1 (8 bases). CDR1 is MNHNS, CDR2 SASEGT, per germline. This CDR3 spans 16 amino acids. Trimming took off 4 bases at V and 3 bases at J, with 19 bases between the two ends. This CDR3 is CASSARGGTGHYEQYF. The CDR3 nucleotides are TGTGCCAGCAGTGCCAGGGGAGGGACAGGTCACTACGAGCAGTACTTC.

J is TRBJ2-1 and V is TRBV6-5, with D possibly being TRBD2 (6 bases). This CDR3 spans 16 amino acids. Germline V gene lookup returns CDR1 MNHEY and CDR2 SVGAGI. The V gene lost 4 bases and the J gene lost 0 bases, with 13 bases spanning the gap. This chain's CDR3 is CASSWEASSSYNEQFF. The CDR3 DNA follows: TGTGCCAGCAGTTGGGAGGCGTCTAGCTCCTACAATGAGCAGTTCTTC.

This rearrangement joins TRBV19 to TRBJ2-3; 8 nucleotides align to TRBD2. The CDR3 is 17 residues long. V shed 4 bases and J 5 bases; nucleotides not matched to a gene: 14. Germline-derived CDR1 and CDR2 are LNHDA and SQIVND (reference sequence). CDR3 in DNA: TGTGCCAGTAGTACCATATTAGCGGGACCTCGGGGAGATACGCAGTATTTT. Translated, it gives CASSTILAGPRGDTQYF.

The V gene is TRBV19, the J gene TRBJ2-3; D is uncertain. The CDR3 contains 13 residues. Germline CDR1 LNHDA, CDR2 SQIVND (reference sequence). Trimming took off 5 bases at V and 2 bases at J, with 8 bases between the two ends. The CDR3 region is CASSFEITDTQYF. The CDR3 region has the DNA TGTGCCAGTAGTTTCGAGATCACAGATACGCAGTATTTT.

The V call is TRBV5-5, the J call TRBJ2-5; 9 bases are a match to TRBD2. Trimming cost V 7 bases and J 4 bases; bases outside gene matches: 11. CDR3 length equals 15 residues. CDR1 SGHKS and CDR2 YYEKEE come from the germline V gene (reference sequence). CDR3 DNA: TGTGCCAGCCGTAGGACTAGCGCAAACCTAGAGACCCAGTACTTC. Amino acid sequence: CASRRTSANLETQYF.

The J gene is TRBJ2-5, the V gene TRBV6-5; TRBD2 aligns across 10 bases. V shed 0 bases, J shed 2 bases, and the junction held 3 bases outside the gene matches. CDR1 is MNHEY and CDR2 is SVGAGI in the germline V gene. The CDR3 totals 16 residues. This chain's CDR3 is CASSYSASGGQETQYF. CDR3 sequence (DNA): TGTGCCAGCAGTTACTCGGCTAGCGGGGGACAAGAGACCCAGTACTTC.

The chain combines TRBV7-6 with TRBJ2-1, with D possibly being TRBD1 (6 bases). Germline V gene sequence: CDR1 SGHVS, CDR2 FNYEAQ. Trimming stripped 5 bases from V and 6 bases from J, with 14 bases between. The CDR3 is made up of 14 amino acids. As DNA, the CDR3 is TGTGCCAGCAGCGCGTCAGGGGTTATCAATGAGCAGTTCTTC. This gives the protein CASSASGVINEQFF.

This clone came up once. The V gene is TRBV2, the J gene TRBJ1-5, with unresolved D. The CDR3 is 14 residues long. V gave up 3 bases and J gave up 4 bases, with 10 bases separating them. Germline CDR1 SNHLY, CDR2 FYNNEI. Here the CDR3 reads CASSERSENQPQHF. Written as DNA, the CDR3 is TGTGCCAGCAGTGAGAGGAGTGAGAATCAGCCCCAGCATTTT.

V usage is TRBV25-1 and J usage is TRBJ2-7; D possibly matches TRBD1 or TRBD2 (6 bases each). The CDR3 is 14 amino acids. Trimming removed 4 bases from V and 5 bases from J, with 15 bases in between. CDR1 is MGHDK and CDR2 is SYGVNS in the germline V gene. The CDR3 protein is CASSAAGRGHEQYF. In DNA, the CDR3 is TGTGCCAGCAGTGCCGCGGGACGGGGGCACGAGCAGTACTTC.

This clone appeared a few times. V gene TRBV19 combines with J gene TRBJ1-1; weak D call: TRBD1 (6 bases). The germline V gene encodes CDR1 LNHDA and CDR2 SQIVND (reference sequence). V lost 2 bases and J lost 1, with 8 bases in between. The CDR3 is 14 amino acids. As DNA, the CDR3 is TGTGCCAGTAGTATACAGGGACAGAACACTGAAGCTTTCTTT. This translates into CASSIQGQNTEAFF.

The genes are TRBV5-1 and TRBJ2-7, with D perhaps matching TRBD1 (7 bases). This CDR3 spans 13 amino acids. Trimming shortened V by 4 bases and J by 2 bases, and 10 bases separated the two germline ends. Germline-derived CDR1 and CDR2 are SGHRS and YFSETQ. For the CDR3, the DNA is TGCGCCAGCAGCGCGGGACAGACCTACGAGCAGTACTTC. Residues: CASSAGQTYEQYF.